This is a list of T cell receptor beta chains from one sample in a study of T cell changes during pregnancy in multiple sclerosis. Libraries were prepared by immunoSEQ multiplex PCR; TCRdb keeps only in-frame clonotypes and omits some of them. The table includes 55,000 to 85,000 clones, approximately 90% detected once. The sequencing here drew on peripheral blood, taken in the third trimester of pregnancy. These TCRs come from a female donor with multiple sclerosis, enrolled in a pregnancy study. Each CDR3 is given with its conserved first and last residue.

CDR3,V
CASSPGEGINYGYTF,TRBV7-6
CASSQGDRRYEQYF,TRBV4-3
CASSMGGGAHYEQFF,TRBV19
CASSFNYRGGEVGYGYTF,TRBV27
CASSLEQGSGANVLTF,TRBV7-9
CAWSVAHQPQHF,TRBV30
CASSVGLNRETDTQYF,TRBV9
CAIRMGGNTEAFF,TRBV10-3
CASSQGTSGFNEQFF,TRBV6-5
CSVVSPILGNTEAFF,TRBV29-1
CASSQLAGLSYNEQFF,TRBV5-5
CASSMTSGSYNEQFF,TRBV19
CASSHAWTGRGTYEQYF,TRBV14
CASSPTSGSPYEQYF,TRBV6-4
CASSVTSGGLPINEQYF,TRBV5-8
CATLRLETQYF,TRBV6-5
CASSMGQAYYGYTF,TRBV19
CASSEYRNTGELFF,TRBV10-2
CASGASGGEFHSEAGNTIYF,TRBV9
CASSVGADSYEQYF,TRBV9
CASSEIGTSGGSQYF,TRBV19
CASSFEQGGDTQYF,TRBV5-1
CASSYRGLAGGTNTGELFF,TRBV7-2
CASSEFGAEGDTQYF,TRBV10-1
CASTSGHEQYF,TRBV2
CASSLKFRGPRDTQYF,TRBV5-6
CASLGREADTQYF,TRBV14
CASRKTSANEKLFF,TRBV6-5
CASSFLARRTDTQYF,TRBV11-2
CASSPRDRVSQGTQYF,TRBV4-2
CASTLQGSYTF,TRBV5-8
CASSQFGGEKLFF,TRBV4-2
CSVEGTDVYNEQFF,TRBV29-1
CASSLVPGDIYEAFF,TRBV7-8
CASSWDRDQPQHF,TRBV6-5
CASSFGRAEELFF,TRBV27
CASSIQSTEAFF,TRBV7-2
CASSPESWEQYF,TRBV7-9
CASSPKASEAFF,TRBV6-6
CASSWGQGITTGELFF,TRBV5-4
CAVHGSGYTEAFF,TRBV19
CASSLVAGGGNEQYF,TRBV7-6
CATCSGVNTEAFF,TRBV10-3
CSAHSGEKLFF,TRBV20-1
CASSPGGAENEQFF,TRBV7-3
CACRQGAGTGELFF,TRBV6-5
CASSQGWDTGLFGYTF,TRBV4-1
CASSLDGQENYGYTF,TRBV5-8
CASSPPVTGSYTEAFF,TRBV18
CASSFEGGEQYF,TRBV5-1
CASSPLSGSSVIHEQYF,TRBV18
CASSATGELGEQYF,TRBV6-5
CASRGGGDHTGELFF,TRBV6-1
CASSVGAGTARGTIYF,TRBV9
CASSLTGSRGTEAFF,TRBV5-1
CASSPGTNTEAFF,TRBV9
CASSQDRRGGYTF,TRBV7-9
CASSLGGGSTEETQYF,TRBV7-7